The T cell receptor (beta chain) under discussion was sequenced for a study of T-cell reconstitution after alpha-beta-depleted transplantation in children (dated by TCRdb to about 2016). Some background on the complete study: The study quantitatively tracked T-cell immune reconstitution after TCRalphabeta/CD19-depleted allogeneic hematopoietic cell transplantation in children using TCR repertoire profiling.

Library preparation was by PCR. Sequenced using an Illumina HiSeq 2500. To normalize quantification of the TCRbeta repertoire, the TCR libraries were built with molecular barcoding that relied on unique molecular identifiers. TCRdb took the public reads, trimmed them with fastp at Q25, ran MiXCR for clone calling and kept in-frame beta chains. When rows share a CDR3 protein, they turn into one entry using the most common DNA and genes. The sample table holds approximately 340,000 distinct CDR3 sequences, of which 9% to 12% were seen once. The ten largest clones add up to more than 2% of the sample. A distance of 14 bases separates the germline ends of V and J, which lose 1 base and 10 bases respectively. The CDR3 goes from the cysteine to the phenylalanine over 14 residues. CDR3 DNA only is kept here, 42 bases in frame from base 1. CDR1 and CDR2 are drawn from the germline V gene: ENHRY, SYGVKD. Remarks on this clonotype: Its recognized antigen is unknown. No quality values exist for individual bases; no much larger clone is one base distant.

The receptor was derived from a human donor who donated a stem cell graft to a child with acute lymphoblastic leukemia. The starting material was PBMCs from the stem cell graft donor, obtained from the stem cell graft. The sequence joins TRBV10-3 to TRBJ1-5; TRBD1 is perhaps the D gene, given 5 matching bases. The DNA sequence is given as TGTGCCATCAGTGAGTGGGGGTCCCAGGGCCCCCAGCATTTT. It codes for CAISEWGSQGPQHF.